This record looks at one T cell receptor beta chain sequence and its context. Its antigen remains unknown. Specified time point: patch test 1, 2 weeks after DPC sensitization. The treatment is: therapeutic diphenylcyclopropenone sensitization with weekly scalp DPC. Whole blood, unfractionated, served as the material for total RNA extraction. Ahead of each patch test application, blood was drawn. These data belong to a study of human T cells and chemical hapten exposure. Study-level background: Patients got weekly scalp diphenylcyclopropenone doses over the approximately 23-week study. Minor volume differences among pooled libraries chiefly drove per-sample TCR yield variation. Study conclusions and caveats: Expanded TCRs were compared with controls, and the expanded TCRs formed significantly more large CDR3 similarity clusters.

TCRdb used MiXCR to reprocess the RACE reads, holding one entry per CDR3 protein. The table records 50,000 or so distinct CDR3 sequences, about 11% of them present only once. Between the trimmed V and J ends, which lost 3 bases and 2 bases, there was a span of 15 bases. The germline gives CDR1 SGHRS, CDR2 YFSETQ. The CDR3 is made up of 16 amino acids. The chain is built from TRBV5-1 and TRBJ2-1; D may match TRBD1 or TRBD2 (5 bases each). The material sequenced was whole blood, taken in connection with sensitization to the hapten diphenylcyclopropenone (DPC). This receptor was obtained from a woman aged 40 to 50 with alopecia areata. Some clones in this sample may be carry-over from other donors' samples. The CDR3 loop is CASSSNPGAPYNEQFF. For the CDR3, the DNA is TGCGCCAGCAGCTCCAATCCCGGGGCCCCCTACAATGAGCAGTTCTTC.